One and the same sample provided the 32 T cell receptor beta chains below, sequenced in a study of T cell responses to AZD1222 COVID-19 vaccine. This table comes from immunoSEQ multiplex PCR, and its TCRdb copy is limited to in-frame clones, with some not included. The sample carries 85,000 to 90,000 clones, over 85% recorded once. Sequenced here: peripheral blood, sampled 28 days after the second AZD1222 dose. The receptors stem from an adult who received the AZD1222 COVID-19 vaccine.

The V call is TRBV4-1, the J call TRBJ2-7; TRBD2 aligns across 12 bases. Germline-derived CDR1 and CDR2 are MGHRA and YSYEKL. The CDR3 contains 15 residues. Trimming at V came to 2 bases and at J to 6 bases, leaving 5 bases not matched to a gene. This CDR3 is CASSQRTSGVGEQYV. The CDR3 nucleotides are TGCGCCAGCAGCCAACGGACTAGCGGGGTGGGCGAGCAGTACGTC.

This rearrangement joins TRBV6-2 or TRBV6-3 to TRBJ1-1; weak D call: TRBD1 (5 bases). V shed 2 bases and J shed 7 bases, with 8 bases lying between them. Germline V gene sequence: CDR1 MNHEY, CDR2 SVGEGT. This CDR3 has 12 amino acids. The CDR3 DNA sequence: TGTGCCAGCAGTTACGGAAGGGGTGAAGCTTTCTTT. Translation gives CASSYGRGEAFF.

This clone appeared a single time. CDR3 bases: TGTGCCAGCAGCCAGGACCTCGGGACCATCGGCGTAGCCGGGGAGCTGTTTTTT. Its translation is CASSQDLGTIGVAGELFF. The chain uses TRBV14 and TRBJ2-2, with D possibly called TRBD1 or TRBD2 (5 bases each). This CDR3 contains 18 residues. From germline, CDR1 is SGHDN and CDR2 FVKESK. With 3 bases removed from V and 6 bases from J, the gap between germline ends came to 23 bases.

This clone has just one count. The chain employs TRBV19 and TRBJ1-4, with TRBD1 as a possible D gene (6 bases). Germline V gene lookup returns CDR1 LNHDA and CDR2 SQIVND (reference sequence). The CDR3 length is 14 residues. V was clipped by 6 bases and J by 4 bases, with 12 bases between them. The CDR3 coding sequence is TGTGCCAGTAGCCTACAGGGTTTTAATGAAAAACTGTTTTTT. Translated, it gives CASSLQGFNEKLFF.

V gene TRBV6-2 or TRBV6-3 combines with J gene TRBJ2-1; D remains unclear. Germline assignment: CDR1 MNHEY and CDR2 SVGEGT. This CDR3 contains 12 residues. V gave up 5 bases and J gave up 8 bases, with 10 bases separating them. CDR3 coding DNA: TGTGCCAGCAGTCCGTTTGGCGATGAGCAGTTCTTC. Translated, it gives CASSPFGDEQFF.

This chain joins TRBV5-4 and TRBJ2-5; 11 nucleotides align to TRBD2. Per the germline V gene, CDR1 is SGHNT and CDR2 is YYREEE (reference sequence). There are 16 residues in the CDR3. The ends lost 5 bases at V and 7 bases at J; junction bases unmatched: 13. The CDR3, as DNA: TGTGCCAGCAGTCCAGCTCAGACTAGCGGGGAGCGGACCCAGTACTTC. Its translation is CASSPAQTSGERTQYF.

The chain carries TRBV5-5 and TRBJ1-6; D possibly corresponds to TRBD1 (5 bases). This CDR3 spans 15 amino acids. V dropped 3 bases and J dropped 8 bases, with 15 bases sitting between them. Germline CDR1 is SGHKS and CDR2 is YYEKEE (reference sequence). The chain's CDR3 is CASSSRSGMDSPLHF. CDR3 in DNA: TGTGCCAGCAGCTCAAGGTCAGGGATGGATTCACCCCTCCACTTT.

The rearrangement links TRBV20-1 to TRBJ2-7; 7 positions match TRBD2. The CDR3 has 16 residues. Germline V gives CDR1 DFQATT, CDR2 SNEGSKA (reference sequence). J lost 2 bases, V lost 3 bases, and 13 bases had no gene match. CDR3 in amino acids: CSASGRIGGSPYEQYV. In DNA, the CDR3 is TGCAGTGCTAGTGGGAGAATTGGCGGGAGTCCCTACGAGCAGTACGTC.

The CDR3 DNA reads TGTGCTAGTGTTGACAAGAGCGGGGGGGCAACAGATACGCAGTATTTT. As protein: CASVDKSGGATDTQYF. The chain combines TRBV12-5 with TRBJ2-3; 10 bases map to TRBD2. V dropped 7 bases and J dropped 3; count of bases not matched to a gene: 10. The CDR3 runs 16 residues. Per germline, CDR1 LGHNT and CDR2 FRNRAP.

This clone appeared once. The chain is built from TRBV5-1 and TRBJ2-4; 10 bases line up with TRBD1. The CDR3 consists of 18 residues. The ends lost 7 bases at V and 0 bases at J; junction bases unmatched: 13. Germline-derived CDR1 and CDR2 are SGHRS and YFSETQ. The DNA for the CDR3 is TGCGCCAGCGCTGACCCCGACAGGGGGCGGGAAGCCAAAAACATTCAGTACTTC. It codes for CASADPDRGREAKNIQYF.

CDR3 protein: CASSLSSGFGYTF. The CDR3, as DNA: TGTGCCAGCAGTTTATCATCGGGTTTCGGCTACACCTTC. The chain links TRBV27 to TRBJ1-2; D ambiguous. V dropped 0 bases and J dropped 8 bases, with 10 bases sitting between them. The CDR3 runs to 13 residues. The germline V gene has CDR1 MNHEY and CDR2 SMNVEV (reference sequence).

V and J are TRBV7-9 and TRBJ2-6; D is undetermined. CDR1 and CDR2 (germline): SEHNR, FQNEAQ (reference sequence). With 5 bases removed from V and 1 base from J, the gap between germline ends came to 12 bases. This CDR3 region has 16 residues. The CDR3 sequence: CASSPADGSGANVLTF. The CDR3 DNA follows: TGTGCCAGCAGCCCGGCAGACGGTTCTGGGGCCAACGTCCTGACTTTC.

CDR3 sequence: CASSLFSGLNNQPQHF. In DNA, the CDR3 is TGTGCCAGCAGTTTATTTTCCGGGTTGAACAATCAGCCCCAGCATTTT. This chain links TRBV28 with TRBJ1-5; D unresolved. V was cut by 1 base and J by 3 bases, with 13 bases left in between. CDR1 is MDHEN, CDR2 SYDVKM, per germline. The CDR3 loop spans 16 amino acids.

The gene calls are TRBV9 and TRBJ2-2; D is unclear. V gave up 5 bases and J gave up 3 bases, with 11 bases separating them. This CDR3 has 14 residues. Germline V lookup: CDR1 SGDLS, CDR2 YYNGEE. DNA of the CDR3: TGTGCCAGCAGACCCGGACGGTACACCGGGGAGCTGTTTTTT. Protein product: CASRPGRYTGELFF.

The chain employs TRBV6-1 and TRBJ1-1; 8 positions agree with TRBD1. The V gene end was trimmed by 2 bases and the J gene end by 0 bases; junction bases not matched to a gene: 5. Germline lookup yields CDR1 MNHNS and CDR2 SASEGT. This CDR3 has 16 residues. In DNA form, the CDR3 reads TGTGCCAGCAGTGAAAGATACAGGGGGATGAACACTGAAGCTTTCTTT. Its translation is CASSERYRGMNTEAFF.

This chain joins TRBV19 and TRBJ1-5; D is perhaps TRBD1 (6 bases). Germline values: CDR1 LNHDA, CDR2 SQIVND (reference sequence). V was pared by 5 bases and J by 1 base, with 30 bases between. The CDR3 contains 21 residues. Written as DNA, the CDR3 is TGTGCCAGTAGTCCTGGCCTCCGGACAGTGGGCTACAAGGGCAGCAATCAGCCCCAGCATTTT. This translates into CASSPGLRTVGYKGSNQPQHF.

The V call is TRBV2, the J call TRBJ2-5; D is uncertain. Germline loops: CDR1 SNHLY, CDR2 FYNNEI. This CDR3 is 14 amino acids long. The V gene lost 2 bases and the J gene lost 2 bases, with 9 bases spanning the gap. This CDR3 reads CASSEYGQQETQYF. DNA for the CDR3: TGTGCCAGCAGTGAATATGGGCAGCAAGAGACCCAGTACTTC.

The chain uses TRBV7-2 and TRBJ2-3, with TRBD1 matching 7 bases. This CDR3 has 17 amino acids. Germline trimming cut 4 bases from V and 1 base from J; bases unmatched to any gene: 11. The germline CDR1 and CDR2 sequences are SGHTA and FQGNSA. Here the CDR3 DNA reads TGTGCCAGCAGCTCCCCGACAGGGTACGTGGGCACAGATACGCAGTATTTT. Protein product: CASSSPTGYVGTDTQYF.

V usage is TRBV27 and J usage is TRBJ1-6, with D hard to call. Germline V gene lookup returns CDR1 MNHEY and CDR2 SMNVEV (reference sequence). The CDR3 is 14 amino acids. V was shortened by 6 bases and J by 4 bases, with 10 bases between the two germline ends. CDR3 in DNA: TGTGCCAGCAGCCCATTGGGGTATAATTCACCCCTCCACTTT. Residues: CASSPLGYNSPLHF.

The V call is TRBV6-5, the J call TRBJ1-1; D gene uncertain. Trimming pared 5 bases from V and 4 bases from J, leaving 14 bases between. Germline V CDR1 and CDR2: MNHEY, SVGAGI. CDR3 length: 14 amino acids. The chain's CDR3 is CASSRTEGGTEAFF. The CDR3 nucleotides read TGTGCCAGCAGTCGCACTGAGGGTGGCACTGAAGCTTTCTTT.

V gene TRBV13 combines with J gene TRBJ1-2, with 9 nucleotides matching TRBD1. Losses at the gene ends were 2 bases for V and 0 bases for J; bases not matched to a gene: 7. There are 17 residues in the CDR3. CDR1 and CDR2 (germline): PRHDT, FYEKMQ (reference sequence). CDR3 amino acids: CASSLPGQGRTNYGYTF. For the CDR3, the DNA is TGTGCCAGCAGCTTACCTGGACAGGGGCGTACTAACTATGGCTACACCTTC.

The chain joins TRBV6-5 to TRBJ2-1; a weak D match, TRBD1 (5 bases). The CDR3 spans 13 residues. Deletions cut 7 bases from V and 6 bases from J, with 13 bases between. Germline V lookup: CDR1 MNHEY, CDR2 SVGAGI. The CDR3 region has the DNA TGTGCCAGCATCCGAACAGGTGGCAATGAGCAGTTCTTC. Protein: CASIRTGGNEQFF.

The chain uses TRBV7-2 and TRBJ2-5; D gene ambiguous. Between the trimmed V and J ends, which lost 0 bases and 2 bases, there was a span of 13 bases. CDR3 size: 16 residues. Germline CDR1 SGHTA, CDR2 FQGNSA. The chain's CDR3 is CASSLAAILRQETQYF. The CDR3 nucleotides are TGTGCCAGCAGCTTAGCGGCGATTTTAAGACAAGAGACCCAGTACTTC.

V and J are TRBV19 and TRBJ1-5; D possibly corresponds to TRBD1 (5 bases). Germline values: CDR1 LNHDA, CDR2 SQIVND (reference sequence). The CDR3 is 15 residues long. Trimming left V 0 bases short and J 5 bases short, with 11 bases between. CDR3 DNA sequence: TGTGCCAGTAGTATAGACAGGGAAGACGATCAGCCCCAGCATTTT. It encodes CASSIDREDDQPQHF.

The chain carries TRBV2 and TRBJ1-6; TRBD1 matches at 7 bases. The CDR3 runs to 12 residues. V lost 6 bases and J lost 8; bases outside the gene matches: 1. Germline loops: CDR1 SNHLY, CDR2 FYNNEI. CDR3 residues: CASRTGDSPLHF. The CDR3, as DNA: TGTGCCAGCAGAACAGGGGATTCACCCCTCCACTTT.

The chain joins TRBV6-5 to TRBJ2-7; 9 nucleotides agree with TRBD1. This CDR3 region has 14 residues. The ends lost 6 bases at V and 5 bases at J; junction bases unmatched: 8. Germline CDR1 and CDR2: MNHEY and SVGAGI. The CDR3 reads CASRRGQGSHEQYF. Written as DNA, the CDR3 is TGTGCCAGCAGAAGGGGACAGGGTTCCCACGAGCAGTACTTC.

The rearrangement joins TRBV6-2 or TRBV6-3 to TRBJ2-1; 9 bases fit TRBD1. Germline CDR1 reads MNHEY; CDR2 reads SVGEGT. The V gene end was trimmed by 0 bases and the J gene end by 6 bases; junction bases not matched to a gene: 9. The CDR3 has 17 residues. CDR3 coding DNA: TGTGCCAGCAGTTACTCGCCTAGGACAGGGGAGGCCAATGAGCAGTTCTTC. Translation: CASSYSPRTGEANEQFF.

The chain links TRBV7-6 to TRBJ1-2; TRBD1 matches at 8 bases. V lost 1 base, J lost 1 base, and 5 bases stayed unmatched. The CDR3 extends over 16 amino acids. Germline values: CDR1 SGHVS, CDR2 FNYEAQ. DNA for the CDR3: TGTGCCAGCAGCTTAGGGACAGGGAGTGGTAACTATGGCTACACCTTC. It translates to CASSLGTGSGNYGYTF.

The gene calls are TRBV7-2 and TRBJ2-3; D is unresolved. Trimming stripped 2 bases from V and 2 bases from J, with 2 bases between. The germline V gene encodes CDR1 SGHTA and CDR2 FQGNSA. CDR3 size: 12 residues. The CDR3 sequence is CASSLYTDTQYF. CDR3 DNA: TGTGCCAGCAGCTTATACACAGATACGCAGTATTTT. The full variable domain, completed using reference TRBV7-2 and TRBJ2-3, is GAGVSQSPSNKVTEKGKDVELRCDPISGHTALYWYRQSLGQGLEFLIYFQGNSAPDKSGLPSDRFSAERTGGSVSTLTIQRTQQEDSAVYLCASSLYTDTQYFGPGTRLTVL.

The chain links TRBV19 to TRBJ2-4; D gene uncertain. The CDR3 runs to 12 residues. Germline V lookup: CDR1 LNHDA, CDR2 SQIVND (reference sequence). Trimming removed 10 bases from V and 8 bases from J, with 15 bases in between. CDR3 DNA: TGTGCCACCGGGTATTTAGGAGACATTCAGTACTTC. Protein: CATGYLGDIQYF.

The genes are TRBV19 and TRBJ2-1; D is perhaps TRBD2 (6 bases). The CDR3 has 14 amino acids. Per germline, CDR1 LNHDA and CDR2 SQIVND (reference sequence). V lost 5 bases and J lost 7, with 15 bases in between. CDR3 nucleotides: TGTGCCAGTAGTGCTGGGACTTGGGGGAATGAGCAGTTCTTC. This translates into CASSAGTWGNEQFF.

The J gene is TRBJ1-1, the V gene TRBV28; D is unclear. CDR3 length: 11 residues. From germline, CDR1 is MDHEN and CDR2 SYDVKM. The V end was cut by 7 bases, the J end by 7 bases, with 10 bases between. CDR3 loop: CASNRAGEAFF. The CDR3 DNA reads TGTGCCAGCAACCGGGCCGGTGAAGCTTTCTTT.